The rows below give T cell receptor beta chains drawn from one sample of a study of blood T cell repertoires in COVID-19. Clones were read by immunoSEQ multiplex PCR, and TCRdb kept only the in-frame ones, dropping some. Of 250,000 to 300,000 clones in the sample, nearly 90% are singletons; the top ten hold under 2.5%. The sequenced material came from PBMCs or T cells enriched from blood (not recorded which). Receptor source: a woman aged 55-75 years who had recovered from COVID-19. CDR3s include the opening cysteine and the closing phenylalanine or tryptophan. D genes are given only for firm matches. Not all rows give a size; the values are once, few, many and, for expanded clones, a class.

CDR3,J,size,D,V
CASSGGLWQPQHF,TRBJ1-5,.,.,TRBV19
CAWSTLGTLRNEQFF,TRBJ2-1,.,.,TRBV30
CASTFRGTLTDTQYF,TRBJ2-3,.,.,TRBV28
CASSFQGVESEAFF,TRBJ1-1,.,TRBD1,TRBV19
CAMREGPNYGYTF,TRBJ1-2,once,.,TRBV9
CASSLSRDNTGELFF,TRBJ2-2,few,.,TRBV7-3
CASSIKGQGFSYEQYF,TRBJ2-7,.,TRBD1,TRBV19
CASSLVGGTEAFF,TRBJ1-1,.,.,TRBV28
CASRTGSPYSNQPQHF,TRBJ1-5,.,TRBD1,TRBV28
CASRLGSRDEQYF,TRBJ2-7,.,.,TRBV5-5
CSVSHTGGHTEAFF,TRBJ1-1,.,TRBD1,TRBV29-1
CASSLEGIGYSNQPQHF,TRBJ1-5,.,.,TRBV28
CASSQDLGLSYGYTF,TRBJ1-2,.,.,TRBV3-1/TRBV3-2
CASSSTGRADTQYF,TRBJ2-3,.,.,TRBV5-6